The entry below describes one T cell receptor (beta chain). Its antigen is unidentified. Baseline, cycle 4 day 1, and cycle 7 day 1 were the blood sampling points. This sample was taken from a study of OX40 agonist ivuxolimab in advanced cancers. Whole-study results and caveats: The authors also found low normalized T-cell clonal expansion in some nonresponders.

Clones were read by immunoSEQ multiplex PCR, and TCRdb kept only the in-frame ones, dropping some. The sample gives 22,000 or so clones, roughly 90% of which show up once; around 29% is in the top ten. Between the trimmed V and J ends, which lost 4 bases and 6 bases, there was a span of 7 bases. Looked up from germline, CDR1 is SQVTM and CDR2 is ANQGSEA. The CDR3 sequence is 10 residues long. The gene calls are TRBV29-1 and TRBJ2-7, with no clear D. The source is an adult with an advanced solid tumor such as melanoma, head and neck, liver or kidney cancer. The sequenced sample was CD4+ or CD8+ T cells sorted from blood, obtained in a trial of the OX40 agonist ivuxolimab. The CDR3 DNA reads TGCAGCGTTGTTAGCTCCGAGCAGTACTTC. Encoded protein: CSVVSSEQYF.